Listed here are 21 T cell receptor beta chains from one sample, sequenced in a study of a mutant IDH1 vaccine in newly diagnosed glioma. What these receptors recognize is not known. The method was immunoSEQ multiplex PCR; TCRdb's version includes in-frame clones alone and lacks a portion of them. The sample shows about 38,000 clones, roughly 79% of them seen only once. Time point described: week 5, during vaccination. Mutant IDH1 20-mer peptide, at 300 ug, made up each vaccine dose, with topical imiquimod. The specimen was PBMCs, collected from a glioma patient whose treatment included an IDH1 peptide vaccine. The receptors were gathered from a man aged 50-59 years with glioma.

CDR3 loop: CASRSSGEVAFF. Here the CDR3 DNA reads TGTGCCAGCAGATCGTCTGGGGAGGTAGCTTTCTTT. V and J are TRBV5-4 and TRBJ1-1, with D unclear. The germline V gene has CDR1 SGHNT and CDR2 YYREEE (reference sequence). The CDR3 consists of 12 residues. The V and J ends lost 5 bases and 10 bases respectively, with 15 bases between them.

The chain links TRBV6-6 to TRBJ1-1; D remains unclear. Looked up from germline, CDR1 is MNHNY and CDR2 is SVGAGI (reference sequence). This CDR3 has 13 residues. V shed 6 bases and J shed 1 base, with 9 bases lying between them. CDR3 protein: CASSSPQNTEAFF. DNA of the CDR3: TGTGCCAGCAGCTCCCCTCAGAACACTGAAGCTTTCTTT.

The J gene is TRBJ2-7, the V gene TRBV6-1, with D possibly matching TRBD2 (6 bases). V was trimmed by 2 bases and J by 0 bases, leaving 8 bases between them. The CDR3 covers 14 residues. Germline loops: CDR1 MNHNS, CDR2 SASEGT. The CDR3 is CASSEIGGSYEQYF. Written as DNA, the CDR3 is TGTGCCAGCAGTGAAATCGGGGGCTCCTACGAGCAGTACTTC.

The chain carries TRBV10-3 and TRBJ2-2; 8 positions match TRBD2. Germline V gene data show CDR1 as ENHRY and CDR2 as SYGVKD. The CDR3 is 16 residues long. Losses at the gene ends were 0 bases for V and 3 bases for J; bases not matched to a gene: 3. The CDR3 bases are TGTGCCATCAGTGAGTCCGGGGGGGCCGACACCGGGGAGCTGTTTTTT. It is translated as CAISESGGADTGELFF.

This chain connects TRBV14 to TRBJ1-1, with D perhaps TRBD1 (6 bases). Per the germline V gene, CDR1 is SGHDN and CDR2 is FVKESK. The CDR3 is 18 amino acids. The V end was cut by 5 bases, the J end by 1 base, with 23 bases between. The CDR3, as DNA: TGTGCCAGCAGCGTAATCGCCGGGACGGGGGGCGGGAACACTGAAGCTTTCTTT. This encodes CASSVIAGTGGGNTEAFF. The full variable domain, rest sourced from reference TRBV14 and TRBJ1-1, is EAGVTQFPSHSVIEKGQTVTLRCDPISGHDNLYWYRRVMGKEIKFLLHFVKESKQDESGMPNNRFLAERTGGTYSTLKVQPAELEDSGVYFCASSVIAGTGGGNTEAFFGQGTRLTVV.

The genes are TRBV7-3 and TRBJ2-1; TRBD2 is a possible D gene (6 bases). The CDR3 covers 15 residues. The ends were cut back, 5 bases at V and 0 bases at J, with 11 bases in the middle. In germline, CDR1 is SGHTA, CDR2 FQGTGA. This CDR3 reads CASSAGRGSYNEQFF. CDR3 nucleotides: TGTGCCAGCAGCGCGGGACGGGGCTCCTACAATGAGCAGTTCTTC.

This clone was detected a few times. The CDR3 bases are TGTGCCAGCAGCGCAACGGGGAGAGAGCCCCAGCATTTT. Encoded protein: CASSATGREPQHF. The chain has TRBV5-5 and TRBJ1-5; D uncertain. CDR1 and CDR2 from the germline V gene are SGHKS and YYEKEE (reference sequence). Trimming removed 4 bases at V and 8 bases at J, with 13 bases between. CDR3 length equals 13 residues. The whole variable domain, remainder taken from reference TRBV5-5 and TRBJ1-5, is DAGVTQSPTHLIKTRGQQVTLRCSPISGHKSVSWYQQVLGQGPQFIFQYYEKEERGRGNFPDRFSARQFPNYSSELNVNALLLGDSALYLCASSATGREPQHFGDGTRLSIL.

CDR3 DNA: TGTGCCAGTAGCCCTAAGCACCGAATGGGCACAGATACGCAGTATTTT. Amino acid sequence: CASSPKHRMGTDTQYF. The chain recombines TRBV19 with TRBJ2-3; D unclear. Looked up from germline, CDR1 is LNHDA and CDR2 is SQIVND (reference sequence). V lost 6 bases and J 1 base, leaving 17 bases between the germline ends. The CDR3 consists of 16 residues.

The gene calls are TRBV7-9 and TRBJ1-2; TRBD1 is a possible D gene (5 bases). Trimming pared 8 bases from V and 6 bases from J, leaving 16 bases between. The CDR3 length is 13 residues. Germline-derived CDR1 and CDR2 are SEHNR and FQNEAQ (reference sequence). The CDR3 spells CASQSGAAHGYTF. CDR3 DNA: TGTGCCAGCCAGAGTGGGGCGGCGCATGGCTACACCTTC.

This clone came up once. The chain carries TRBV9 and TRBJ2-7; the D gene could be TRBD1 or TRBD2 (5 bases each). Germline CDR1 reads SGDLS; CDR2 reads YYNGEE. Trimming pared 4 bases from V and 1 base from J, leaving 15 bases between. This CDR3 region has 15 residues. Here the CDR3 DNA reads TGTGCCAGCAGCCCTTACCCCGGGGCTTCCTACGAGCAGTACTTC. Translation: CASSPYPGASYEQYF.

The chain has TRBV11-1 and TRBJ2-1; D tentatively reads TRBD1 or TRBD2 (5 bases each). Trimming pared 0 bases from V and 16 bases from J, leaving 13 bases between. There are 12 residues in the CDR3. The germline gives CDR1 SGHAT, CDR2 FQDESV (reference sequence). CDR3 amino acids: CASSLAAGTPFF. In DNA form, the CDR3 reads TGTGCCAGCAGCTTAGCGGCTGGGACCCCTTTCTTC.

The gene calls are TRBV11-2 and TRBJ2-4; D is possibly TRBD1 or TRBD2 (5 bases each). Germline V gives CDR1 SGHAT, CDR2 FQNNGV. The CDR3 runs to 19 residues. V was clipped by 4 bases and J by 0 bases, with 22 bases between them. Here the CDR3 DNA reads TGTGCCAGCAGCTCTCTAAAGGGACCCAACAAATTAGCCAAAAACATTCAGTACTTC. This codes for CASSSLKGPNKLAKNIQYF.

The gene calls are TRBV28 and TRBJ2-5; D is perhaps TRBD2 (6 bases). V lost 3 bases and J lost 5, with 13 bases in between. The CDR3 contains 14 residues. CDR1 and CDR2 from the germline V gene are MDHEN and SYDVKM. CDR3 DNA sequence: TGTGCCAGCAGTTTTACTGGGACTCCGGAGACCCAGTACTTC. Translation gives CASSFTGTPETQYF.

This chain connects TRBV20-1 to TRBJ2-7; D is unresolved. Germline-derived CDR1 and CDR2 are DFQATT and SNEGSKA (reference sequence). With 6 bases removed from V and 4 bases from J, the gap between germline ends came to 10 bases. The CDR3 has 11 residues. The CDR3 loop is CSAPFMYEQYF. As DNA, the CDR3 is TGCAGTGCCCCCTTTATGTACGAGCAGTACTTC.

This chain links TRBV7-9 with TRBJ2-4; D may be TRBD1 or TRBD2 (6 bases each). CDR1 SEHNR and CDR2 FQNEAQ come from the germline V gene (reference sequence). The ends were cut back, 2 bases at V and 9 bases at J, with 14 bases in the middle. The CDR3 length is 14 residues. The CDR3: CASSLSGANSIQYF. The DNA for the CDR3 is TGTGCCAGCAGCTTATCGGGGGCGAATAGCATTCAGTACTTC.

V usage is TRBV2 and J usage is TRBJ2-2; D not resolved. The length of the CDR3 is 14 residues. In germline, CDR1 is SNHLY, CDR2 FYNNEI. Between the trimmed V and J ends, which lost 4 bases and 2 bases, there was a span of 8 bases. The CDR3 DNA reads as TGTGCCAGCAGTGGGCGGAGAAACACCGGGGAGCTGTTTTTT. This codes for CASSGRRNTGELFF.

This chain joins TRBV25-1 and TRBJ2-3; 9 nucleotides agree with TRBD1. The CDR3 is 16 amino acids. After removal of 4 bases from V and 5 bases from J, the junction contained 10 bases not matched to a gene. CDR1 and CDR2 (germline): MGHDK, SYGVNS. CDR3 protein: CASSVTGQGGRDTQYF. The CDR3 coding sequence is TGTGCCAGCAGTGTGACGGGACAGGGAGGGAGAGATACGCAGTATTTT. Full variable domain (outside the CDR3, taken from reference TRBV25-1 and TRBJ2-3): EADIYQTPRYLVIGTGKKITLECSQTMGHDKMYWYQQDPGMELHLIHYSYGVNSTEKGDLSSESTVSRIRTEHFPLTLESARPSHTSQYLCASSVTGQGGRDTQYFGPGTRLTVL.

Only one count was recorded for this clone. The chain couples TRBV6-1 to TRBJ1-6; D perhaps matches TRBD1 (6 bases). Germline V gene sequence: CDR1 MNHNS, CDR2 SASEGT. There are 14 residues in the CDR3. Trimming took 7 bases from V and 7 from J, leaving 14 bases between them. The CDR3 region has the DNA TGTGCCAGCACCCCCCCCGGGGGCAATTCACCCCTCCACTTT. Its protein is CASTPPGGNSPLHF.

In this sample, this clone turned up a few times. This chain connects TRBV9 to TRBJ1-1; D is undetermined. Trimming took 4 bases from V and 0 from J, leaving 16 bases between them. The CDR3 covers 16 residues. Germline loops: CDR1 SGDLS, CDR2 YYNGEE. Written as DNA, the CDR3 is TGTGCCAGCAGCATTACCTCCATGGGCATGAACACTGAAGCTTTCTTT. Protein: CASSITSMGMNTEAFF.

The V and J genes are TRBV7-9 and TRBJ2-7; D remains ambiguous. The V gene lost 1 base and the J gene lost 7 bases, with 11 bases spanning the gap. CDR3 length equals 13 residues. Germline values: CDR1 SEHNR, CDR2 FQNEAQ (reference sequence). The CDR3 is CASSLDPFGEQYF. In DNA form, the CDR3 reads TGTGCCAGCAGCTTAGACCCTTTTGGTGAGCAGTACTTC.

The V gene is TRBV10-3, the J gene TRBJ1-2; TRBD1 matches 10 bases. The V gene's germline CDR1 is ENHRY and CDR2 SYGVKD. V lost 2 bases, J lost 7 bases, and 4 bases stayed unmatched. The CDR3 is made up of 14 amino acids. The CDR3 here is CAISEDRGPSGYTF. Here the CDR3 DNA reads TGTGCCATCAGTGAGGACAGGGGGCCGAGTGGCTACACCTTC.